The 13 T cell receptor beta chains below were found in one sample sequenced in a study of vaccination effects on CD4 cells after COVID-19. TCRdb keeps only in-frame clones here, not all; method: immunoSEQ multiplex PCR. The table shows 71,000 or so clones, with approximately 79% occurring only once. Antigen specificity for these receptors is unknown. Sequencing was preceded by expansion of antigen-specific CD4+ T cells with viral peptide pools in the ViraFEST assay. The culture ran for about 11 days, and then CD4+ T cells were isolated. Prior SARS-CoV-2 infection was absent in the vaccine recipients, as shown by negative nucleocapsid antibodies. Sample: CD4+ T cells from PBMCs cultured with HCoV-OC43 spike peptides, taken before COVID-19 vaccination. As to subset: HCoV-OC43 spike overlapping peptide pool stimulation. The origin of the receptors is a human donor who received a COVID-19 vaccine.

The chain is built from TRBV7-2 and TRBJ2-5; the match to TRBD1 covers 8 bases. V lost 3 bases and J lost 1; bases outside the gene matches: 1. The CDR3 has 14 residues. Germline CDR1 is SGHTA and CDR2 is FQGNSA. The CDR3 protein is CASSFDRGQETQYF. As DNA, the CDR3 is TGTGCCAGCAGCTTTGACAGGGGCCAAGAGACCCAGTACTTC.

This chain uses TRBV28 with TRBJ2-3; 7 nucleotides line up with TRBD2. The CDR3 runs 15 residues. With 4 bases clipped from V and 2 bases from J, the junction kept 6 bases outside the gene matches. Per the germline V gene, CDR1 is MDHEN and CDR2 is SYDVKM. The CDR3 here is CASSWGSGATDTQYF. DNA for the CDR3: TGTGCCAGCAGTTGGGGAAGCGGGGCCACAGATACGCAGTATTTT.

This sequence joins TRBV12-3 or TRBV12-4 and TRBJ1-3; D uncertain. V lost 6 bases to trimming and J lost 4 bases, with 7 bases between them. The CDR3 totals 12 residues. The DNA for the CDR3 is TGTGCCAGCAGCAACGACGGAAACACCATATATTTT. As protein: CASSNDGNTIYF.

This chain uses TRBV5-1 with TRBJ2-3; no clear D gene. CDR1 is SGHRS, CDR2 YFSETQ, per germline. This CDR3 has 14 residues. V shed 0 bases and J shed 6 bases, with 11 bases lying between them. CDR3 sequence (DNA): TGCGCCAGCAGCTTGGAGGGTAGTTCTGATACGCAGTATTTT. Its protein is CASSLEGSSDTQYF. Based on the CDR3 plus reference TRBV5-1 and TRBJ2-3, the full variable domain is KAGVTQTPRYLIKTRGQQVTLSCSPISGHRSVSWYQQTPGQGLQFLFEYFSETQRNKGNFPGRFSGRQFSNSRSEMNVSTLELGDSALYLCASSLEGSSDTQYFGPGTRLTVL.

The chain carries TRBV27 and TRBJ2-1, with TRBD2 matching over 8 bases. Trimming at V came to 5 bases and at J to 4 bases, leaving 19 bases not matched to a gene. Germline CDR1 MNHEY, CDR2 SMNVEV (reference sequence). The CDR3 covers 19 residues. The CDR3 spells CASSERGTQPPQLYNEQFF. The CDR3 region has the DNA TGTGCCAGCAGTGAGCGGGGGACCCAGCCGCCGCAACTTTACAATGAGCAGTTCTTC.

The chain couples TRBV5-1 to TRBJ1-1; no clear D gene. The CDR3 has 13 residues. Germline assignment: CDR1 SGHRS and CDR2 YFSETQ. The V gene lost 0 bases and the J gene lost 6 bases, with 9 bases spanning the gap. The CDR3 DNA follows: TGCGCCAGCAGCTTGGTTTTGGGAGCTGAAGCTTTCTTT. Translated, it gives CASSLVLGAEAFF. Combining the CDR3 with reference TRBV5-1 and TRBJ1-1 gives the whole variable domain KAGVTQTPRYLIKTRGQQVTLSCSPISGHRSVSWYQQTPGQGLQFLFEYFSETQRNKGNFPGRFSGRQFSNSRSEMNVSTLELGDSALYLCASSLVLGAEAFFGQGTRLTVV.

This clone has just a few counts. The chain links TRBV6-5 to TRBJ2-5; 7 positions match TRBD2. CDR3 length: 14 residues. The germline gives CDR1 MNHEY, CDR2 SVGAGI. Germline trimming cut 2 bases from V and 4 bases from J; bases unmatched to any gene: 4. CDR3 nucleotides: TGTGCCAGCAGTTACCCGGGGGGTGGAGAGACCCAGTACTTC. As protein: CASSYPGGGETQYF.

This sequence joins TRBV6-1 and TRBJ1-1; D gene unclear. Germline loops: CDR1 MNHNS, CDR2 SASEGT. The V end was cut by 0 bases, the J end by 8 bases, with 10 bases between. This CDR3 is built from 13 residues. CDR3 loop: CASSEALAREAFF. The CDR3 nucleotides are TGTGCCAGCAGTGAAGCGTTGGCACGCGAAGCTTTCTTT.

The chain recombines TRBV5-1 with TRBJ2-1; 10 bases map to TRBD2. CDR3 length equals 15 residues. Germline V gives CDR1 SGHRS, CDR2 YFSETQ. V dropped 0 bases and J dropped 11; count of bases not matched to a gene: 8. As DNA, the CDR3 is TGCGCCAGCAGCTTGGAAGGTAGCGGGGGGTTCAAGCAGTTCTTC. As protein: CASSLEGSGGFKQFF. Full variable domain (missing parts from reference TRBV5-1 and TRBJ2-1): KAGVTQTPRYLIKTRGQQVTLSCSPISGHRSVSWYQQTPGQGLQFLFEYFSETQRNKGNFPGRFSGRQFSNSRSEMNVSTLELGDSALYLCASSLEGSGGFKQFFGPGTRLTVL.

The chain is built from TRBV6-5 and TRBJ2-6; a weak D match, TRBD1 (6 bases). Germline V gene sequence: CDR1 MNHEY, CDR2 SVGAGI. CDR3 length: 15 amino acids. Trimming removed 5 bases at V and 1 base at J, with 9 bases between. CDR3 sequence: CASSKDSSGANVLTF. The CDR3 nucleotides are TGTGCCAGCAGTAAGGACAGTTCTGGGGCCAACGTCCTGACTTTC.

This clone was counted a few times. The chain couples TRBV28 to TRBJ1-3; TRBD1 aligns across 8 bases. This CDR3 has 15 residues. Germline lookup yields CDR1 MDHEN and CDR2 SYDVKM. The V and J ends lost 6 bases and 4 bases, in that order; junction bases with no gene match: 8. For the CDR3, the DNA is TGTGCCAGCAGCCCCGACAGGGGAGAAGGAAACACCATATATTTT. Amino acid sequence: CASSPDRGEGNTIYF.

In nucleotides, the CDR3 is TGTGCCACCAGAAAAGCAGGGGACACCGGGGAGCTGTTTTTT. It is translated as CATRKAGDTGELFF. V is TRBV19 and J is TRBJ2-2; TRBD1 is a possible D gene (6 bases). There are 14 residues in the CDR3. The V end lost 10 bases, the J end lost 3 bases, and 15 bases lay between the germline ends. Per germline, CDR1 LNHDA and CDR2 SQIVND (reference sequence).

Of note for this clone: Other DNA sequences in the same sample also yield this CDR3. The chain employs TRBV6-5 and TRBJ2-5; 11 positions agree with TRBD2. The trim removed 6 bases at V and 1 base at J, leaving 1 base unmatched. The CDR3 covers 14 residues. CDR1 and CDR2 from the germline V gene are MNHEY and SVGAGI. CDR3 residues: CASSLAGGQETQYF. CDR3 in DNA: TGTGCCAGCAGCCTAGCGGGGGGCCAAGAGACCCAGTACTTC.